These 10 T cell receptor beta chains came from one sample sequenced in a study of T cell clones after liver transplantation. The protocol was immunoSEQ multiplex PCR, while the TCRdb copy is restricted to in-frame clones and leaves out a portion. The sample lists roughly 80,000 clones, 83% occurring once. The sequencing used CD4+ T cells from blood, collected at the 22-month timepoint. The receptor source for this set is a human patient who received a liver transplant. Some T cells may be provided by the graft donor.

The rearrangement uses TRBV11-1 and TRBJ2-3, with 10 bases identical to TRBD2. CDR1 is SGHAT, CDR2 FQDESV, per germline (reference sequence). This CDR3 is 17 amino acids long. V was clipped by 5 bases and J by 5 bases; unmatched bases: 13. The CDR3 coding sequence is TGTGCCAGCAGCCTCTCGGGGGCTAGCGGGAGTCAAGATACGCAGTATTTT. It specifies CASSLSGASGSQDTQYF.

The chain employs TRBV6-5 and TRBJ2-3; D is ambiguous. Germline CDR1 and CDR2: MNHEY and SVGAGI. V was trimmed by 7 bases and J by 6 bases, leaving 20 bases between them. This CDR3 region has 15 residues. The CDR3 DNA reads TGTGCCAGCAAAATCGGGCTCGTGGGCTCCGATACGCAGTATTTT. It specifies CASKIGLVGSDTQYF.

The gene calls are TRBV6-5 and TRBJ1-2; no clear D. V lost 6 bases to trimming and J lost 2 bases, with 10 bases between them. The CDR3 length is 13 residues. Germline lookup yields CDR1 MNHEY and CDR2 SVGAGI. The CDR3 loop reads CASRADLNYGYTF. CDR3 DNA sequence: TGTGCCAGCAGGGCAGACCTCAACTATGGCTACACCTTC.

The table lists this clone with a count of one. This chain uses TRBV6-4 with TRBJ1-5; D perhaps matches TRBD1 (5 bases). V gave up 3 bases and J gave up 2 bases, with 8 bases separating them. This CDR3 has 14 residues. Germline V lookup: CDR1 MRHNA, CDR2 SNTAGT. CDR3 sequence: CASSETGGNQPQHF. The CDR3 coding sequence is TGTGCCAGCAGTGAAACAGGTGGCAATCAGCCCCAGCATTTT.

The V call is TRBV6-1, the J call TRBJ1-1; D unresolved. Trimming left V 8 bases short and J 9 bases short, with 19 bases between. The CDR3 is made up of 13 amino acids. Looked up from germline, CDR1 is MNHNS and CDR2 is SASEGT. The CDR3, as DNA: TGTGCCAGCCGATCCTCAGGTCGGGAAAAAGCTTTCTTT. It specifies CASRSSGREKAFF.

The chain employs TRBV27 and TRBJ1-2; D not certain. The CDR3 is made up of 13 amino acids. Trimming pared 3 bases from V and 6 bases from J, leaving 11 bases between. Germline CDR1 MNHEY, CDR2 SMNVEV (reference sequence). The CDR3 protein is CASSFRGLDGYTF. DNA for the CDR3: TGTGCCAGCAGTTTTAGAGGGCTGGATGGCTACACCTTC.

In its sample, this clone was seen a few times. This chain links TRBV18 with TRBJ1-2; unclear D gene. From germline, CDR1 is KGHSH and CDR2 LQKENI. V was shortened by 6 bases and J by 2 bases, with 10 bases between the two germline ends. CDR3 size: 13 residues. The DNA for the CDR3 is TGTGCCAGCTCGCGTACAGAAAACTATGGCTACACCTTC. Protein: CASSRTENYGYTF.

The chain combines TRBV28 with TRBJ1-1; 7 bases fit TRBD1. After removal of 3 bases from V and 1 base from J, the junction contained 5 bases not matched to a gene. CDR3 length: 15 amino acids. Per the germline V gene, CDR1 is MDHEN and CDR2 is SYDVKM. This chain's CDR3 is CASSFRGTANTEAFF. Here the CDR3 DNA reads TGTGCCAGCAGTTTCCGCGGGACAGCGAACACTGAAGCTTTCTTT. The entire variable domain, with the rest obtained from reference TRBV28 and TRBJ1-1, is as follows: DVKVTQSSRYLVKRTGEKVFLECVQDMDHENMFWYRQDPGLGLRLIYFSYDVKMKEKGDIPEGYSVSREKKERFSLILESASTNQTSMYLCASSFRGTANTEAFFGQGTRLTVV.

The table lists this clone with many counts. The CDR3 is CASSLAPGQGRTGELFF. The CDR3 coding sequence is TGTGCCAGCAGCTTAGCACCGGGACAGGGTAGGACCGGGGAGCTGTTTTTT. This chain uses TRBV7-3 with TRBJ2-2, with TRBD1 matching over 9 bases. Unmatched junction bases numbered 9, after V lost 2 bases and J lost 5 bases. This CDR3 is 17 amino acids long. The germline V gene encodes CDR1 SGHTA and CDR2 FQGTGA.

This chain connects TRBV2 to TRBJ2-1, with D perhaps TRBD1 or TRBD2 (7 bases each). V shed 3 bases and J shed 1 base, with 10 bases lying between them. Germline CDR1 is SNHLY and CDR2 is FYNNEI. This CDR3 comprises 15 residues. For the CDR3, the DNA is TGTGCCAGCAGTGACCAGGGGGGGTCCTACAATGAGCAGTTCTTC. This codes for CASSDQGGSYNEQFF.